These 2 T cell receptor beta chains were all obtained from the same sample, sequenced in a study of cytomegalovirus exposure and HLA in healthy donors. 60 Vbeta and 13 Jbeta primers were used in PCR. Generated by immunoSEQ multiplex PCR, the TCRdb table keeps only in-frame clones and is missing some. The table has some 120,000 clones, around 76% seen once. The material sequenced was PBMCs. These receptors all stem from a woman aged 40-49 years in good health and CMV-seropositive.

The chain uses TRBV10-1 and TRBJ2-5; TRBD2 is a possible D gene (5 bases). The CDR3 spans 16 residues. Germline CDR1 is WNHNN and CDR2 is SYGVQD (reference sequence). Trimming stripped 2 bases from V and 1 base from J, with 14 bases between. CDR3 sequence reads: CASSEQDSYFQETQYF. CDR3 DNA sequence: TGCGCCAGCAGTGAGCAGGACTCATATTTCCAAGAGACCCAGTACTTC.

This clone was seen only a few times. The chain combines TRBV7-2 with TRBJ1-5; the D is unclear. This CDR3 region has 13 residues. Germline-derived CDR1 and CDR2 are SGHTA and FQGNSA. V shed 5 bases and J shed 7 bases, with 12 bases lying between them. The CDR3 sequence is CASSPEYGQPQHF. The CDR3 bases are TGTGCCAGCAGCCCGGAGTACGGACAGCCCCAGCATTTT.